This paragraph reports one T cell receptor beta chain. No antigen is known for it. The data stem from a study of shared clonotypes between healthy human individuals. Notes on the study in general: Clonotypes not shared had lower generation probabilities than those common to all four donors. Approximately 4.5% was the fraction of naive CD4 clonotypes found shared across a few donors.

The CDR3 length is 15 residues. Germline CDR1 and CDR2: SGHRS and YFSETQ. V shed 6 bases and J shed 1 base, with 16 bases lying between them. Method: immunoSEQ multiplex PCR; TCRdb's copy keeps in-frame clones and lacks some. This sample has about 700,000 clones, with around two thirds found just once. Sequences were obtained from memory CD4+ T cells sorted from blood. The subset: CD45RA-negative fraction. The chain employs TRBV5-1 and TRBJ2-5, with TRBD2 as a possible D gene (5 bases). This TCR was sampled from a woman under 40 in good health. CDR3 bases: TGCGCCAGCAACCCGGGGATCACAGCCCAAGAGACCCAGTACTTC. It specifies CASNPGITAQETQYF.